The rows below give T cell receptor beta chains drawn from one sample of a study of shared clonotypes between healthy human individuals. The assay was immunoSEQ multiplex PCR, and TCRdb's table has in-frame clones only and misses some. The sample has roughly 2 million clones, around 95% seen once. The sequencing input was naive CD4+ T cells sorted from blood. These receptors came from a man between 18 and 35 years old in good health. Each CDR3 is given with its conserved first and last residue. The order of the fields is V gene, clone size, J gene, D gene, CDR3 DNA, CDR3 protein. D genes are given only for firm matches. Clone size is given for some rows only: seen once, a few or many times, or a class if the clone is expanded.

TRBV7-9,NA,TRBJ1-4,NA,TGTGCCAGCAGCTTATTGGGGGGGAATAATGAAAAACTGTTTTTT,CASSLLGGNNEKLFF
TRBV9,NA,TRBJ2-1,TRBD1,TGTGCCAGCAGCCCAATGCCGGGACAGCCCTCCTACAATGAGCAGTTCTTC,CASSPMPGQPSYNEQFF
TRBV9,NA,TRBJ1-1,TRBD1,TGTGCCAGCAGCCCCCAGTCCGGGACAGGGATGAACACTGAAGCTTTCTTT,CASSPQSGTGMNTEAFF
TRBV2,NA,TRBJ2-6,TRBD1,TGTGCCAGCAGTGGACAGGGGACCCTCTCTGGGGCCAACGTCCTGACTTTC,CASSGQGTLSGANVLTF
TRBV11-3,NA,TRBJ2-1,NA,TGTGCCAGCAGCCCCTCGCCCGAGCAGTTCTTC,CASSPSPEQFF
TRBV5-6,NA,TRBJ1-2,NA,TGTGCCAGCAGCCTTCTATCAGGGAGAAGTAGTGGCTACACCTTC,CASSLLSGRSSGYTF
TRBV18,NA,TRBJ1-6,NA,TGTGCCAGCTCACCTCGGGGGCCTCTCCTCTCCTATAATTCACCCCTCCACTTT,CASSPRGPLLSYNSPLHF
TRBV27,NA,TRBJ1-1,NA,TGTGCCAGCAGTTTATGCCCCCGCGTAGCTTTCTTT,CASSLCPRVAFF
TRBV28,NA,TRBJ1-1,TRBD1,TGTGCCAGCAGTTTATCCCCTTCAGGTAGGGGGCGAAACACTGAAGCTTTCTTT,CASSLSPSGRGRNTEAFF
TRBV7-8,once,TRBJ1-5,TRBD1,TGTGCCAGCAGCTTAGGGACCGGGACAGGGGGAAATCAGCCCCAGCATTTT,CASSLGTGTGGNQPQHF
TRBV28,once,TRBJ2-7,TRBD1,TGTGCCAGCAGGTTCCTCTGGGCCGACTCCGGGACAGGGGGCTACGAGCAGTACTTC,CASRFLWADSGTGGYEQYF
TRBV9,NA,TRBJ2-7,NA,TGTGCCAGCAGCGTATCAGGGATAGGGTACGAGCAGTACTTC,CASSVSGIGYEQYF
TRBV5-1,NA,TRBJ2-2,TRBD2,TGCGCCAGCAGCTTGGGGACTAGTGGGGGAATCGGCGGGGAGCTGTTTTTT,CASSLGTSGGIGGELFF
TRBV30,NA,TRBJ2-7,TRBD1,TGCGCCTGGAGTCTCGGGGACAGGGGGCGAGAGCAGTACTTC,CAWSLGDRGREQYF
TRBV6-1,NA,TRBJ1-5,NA,TGTGCCAGCAGTGAAGCGGGGGCACAGTCGTATAGCAATCAGCCCCAGCATTTT,CASSEAGAQSYSNQPQHF
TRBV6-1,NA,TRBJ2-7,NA,TGTGCCAGCGAGACCGACAGGAGCTCCTACGAGCAGTACTTC,CASETDRSSYEQYF
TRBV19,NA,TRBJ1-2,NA,TGTGCCAGTAGTATCGCAGGGGACAAAGGCTATGGCTACACCTTC,CASSIAGDKGYGYTF
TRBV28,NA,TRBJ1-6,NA,TGTGCCAGCACCCTAGGTGGCAGCCTGGGGTCACCCCTCCACTTT,CASTLGGSLGSPLHF
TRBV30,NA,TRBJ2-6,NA,TGTGCCTGGAACTTGATGGACAAGTATGGGGCCAACGTCCTGACTTTC,CAWNLMDKYGANVLTF
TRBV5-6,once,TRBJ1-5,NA,TGTGCCAGCAGCTTTAGCGGACCTAACAGCAATCAGCCCCAGCATTTT,CASSFSGPNSNQPQHF
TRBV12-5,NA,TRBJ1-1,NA,TGTGCTAGCCCAGGGGCAGGGAACACTGAAGCTTTCTTT,CASPGAGNTEAFF
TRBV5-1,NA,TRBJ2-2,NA,TGCGCCAGCAGTGTTATTAGGCCGAACACCGGGGAGCTGTTTTTT,CASSVIRPNTGELFF